This T cell receptor (beta chain) was profiled in a study of CD8 T cells in Susac syndrome. RNA amounts of about 0.45 to 1 ug underwent reverse transcription with random hexamers. TCRdb re-called the immunoSEQ multiplex PCR reads with MiXCR, one entry per CDR3 protein. The sample contains 330,000 or so distinct CDR3 sequences, 85% of which appear only once. CDR1 is DFQATT and CDR2 is SNEGSKA in the germline V gene (reference sequence). This CDR3 contains 16 residues. Unmatched junction bases numbered 14, after V lost 1 base and J lost 6 bases. The rearrangement links TRBV20-1 to TRBJ2-7; 8 bases match TRBD2. This TCR was sampled from a human donor with multiple sclerosis. Sequenced sample: CD8+ T cells from PBMCs. The CDR3 DNA is TGCAGTGCTAGAGTCTTTAGCGGGAAGCCCATAACCGAGCAGTACTTC. Translating it yields CSARVFSGKPITEQYF.